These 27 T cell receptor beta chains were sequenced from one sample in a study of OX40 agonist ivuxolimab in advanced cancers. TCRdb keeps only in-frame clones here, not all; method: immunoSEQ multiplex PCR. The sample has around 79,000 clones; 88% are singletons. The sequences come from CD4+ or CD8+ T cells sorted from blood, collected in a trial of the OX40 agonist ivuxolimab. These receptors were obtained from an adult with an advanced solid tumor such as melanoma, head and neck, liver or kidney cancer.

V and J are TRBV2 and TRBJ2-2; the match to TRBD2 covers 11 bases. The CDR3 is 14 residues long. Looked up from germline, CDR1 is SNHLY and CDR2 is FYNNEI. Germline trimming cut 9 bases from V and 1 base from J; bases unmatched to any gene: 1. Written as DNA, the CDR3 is TGTGCCAGTACTAGCGGGAGGAACACCGGGGAGCTGTTTTTT. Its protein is CASTSGRNTGELFF.

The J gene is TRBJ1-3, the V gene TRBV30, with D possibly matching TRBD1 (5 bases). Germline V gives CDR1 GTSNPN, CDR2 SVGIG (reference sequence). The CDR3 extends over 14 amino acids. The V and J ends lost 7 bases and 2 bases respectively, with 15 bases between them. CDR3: CASTPGGTGNTIYF. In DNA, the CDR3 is TGTGCCTCTACGCCTGGGGGGACTGGAAACACCATATATTTT.

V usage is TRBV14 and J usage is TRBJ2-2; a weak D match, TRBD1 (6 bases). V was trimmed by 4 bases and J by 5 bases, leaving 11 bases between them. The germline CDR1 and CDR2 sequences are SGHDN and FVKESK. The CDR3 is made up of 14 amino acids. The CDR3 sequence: CASSLQGGTGELFF. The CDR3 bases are TGTGCCAGCAGCCTTCAAGGGGGAACCGGGGAGCTGTTTTTT.

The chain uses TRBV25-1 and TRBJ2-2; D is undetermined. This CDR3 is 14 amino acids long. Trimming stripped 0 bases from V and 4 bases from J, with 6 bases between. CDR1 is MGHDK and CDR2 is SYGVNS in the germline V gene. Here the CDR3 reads CASSEYPSTGELFF. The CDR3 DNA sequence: TGTGCCAGCAGTGAATATCCCAGCACCGGGGAGCTGTTTTTT.

Here the CDR3 DNA reads TGTGCCAGCAGTCGGACTAGAGGAATGGAGACCCAGTACTTC. Translation gives CASSRTRGMETQYF. V and J are TRBV6-1 and TRBJ2-5, with 7 positions matching TRBD2. The length of the CDR3 is 14 residues. Trimming at V came to 5 bases and at J to 5 bases, leaving 8 bases not matched to a gene. CDR1 MNHNS and CDR2 SASEGT come from the germline V gene.

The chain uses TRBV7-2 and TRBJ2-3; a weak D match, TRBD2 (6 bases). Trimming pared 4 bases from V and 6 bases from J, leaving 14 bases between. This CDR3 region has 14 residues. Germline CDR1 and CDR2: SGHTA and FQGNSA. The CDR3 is CASSSGLHADTQYF. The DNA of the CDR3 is TGTGCCAGCAGCTCGGGACTTCATGCGGATACGCAGTATTTT.

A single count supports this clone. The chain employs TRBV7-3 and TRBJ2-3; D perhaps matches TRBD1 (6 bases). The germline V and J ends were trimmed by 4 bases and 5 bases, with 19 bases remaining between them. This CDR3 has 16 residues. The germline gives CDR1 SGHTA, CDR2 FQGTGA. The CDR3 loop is CASSSREGEQVDTQYF. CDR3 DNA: TGTGCCAGCAGCTCCAGAGAGGGGGAACAGGTAGATACGCAGTATTTT.

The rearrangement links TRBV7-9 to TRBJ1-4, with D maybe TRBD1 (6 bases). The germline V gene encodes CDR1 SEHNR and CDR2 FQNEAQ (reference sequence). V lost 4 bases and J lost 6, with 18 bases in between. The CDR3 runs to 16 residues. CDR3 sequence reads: CASSSMLVGGDEKLFF. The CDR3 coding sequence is TGTGCCAGCAGCTCCATGTTGGTAGGGGGGGATGAAAAACTGTTTTTT.

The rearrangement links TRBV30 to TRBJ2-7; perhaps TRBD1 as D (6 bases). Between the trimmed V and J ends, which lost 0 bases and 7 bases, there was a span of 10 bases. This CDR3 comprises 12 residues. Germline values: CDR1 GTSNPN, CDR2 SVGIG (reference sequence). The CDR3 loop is CAWSVQGLEQYF. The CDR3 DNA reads TGTGCCTGGAGTGTACAGGGTCTGGAGCAGTACTTC.

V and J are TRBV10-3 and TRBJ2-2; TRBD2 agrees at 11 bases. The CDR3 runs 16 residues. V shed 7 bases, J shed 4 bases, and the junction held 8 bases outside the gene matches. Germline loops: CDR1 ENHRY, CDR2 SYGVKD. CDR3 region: CAINPGTSGLTGELFF. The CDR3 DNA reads TGTGCCATCAATCCCGGGACTAGCGGACTCACCGGGGAGCTGTTTTTT.

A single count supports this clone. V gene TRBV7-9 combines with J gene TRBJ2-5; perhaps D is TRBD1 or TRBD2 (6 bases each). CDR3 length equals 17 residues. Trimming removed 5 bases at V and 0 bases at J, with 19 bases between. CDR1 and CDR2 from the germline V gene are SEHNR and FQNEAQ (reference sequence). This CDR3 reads CASSLYPGARYQETQYF. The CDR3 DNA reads TGTGCCAGCAGCCTTTATCCGGGGGCTAGGTACCAAGAGACCCAGTACTTC.

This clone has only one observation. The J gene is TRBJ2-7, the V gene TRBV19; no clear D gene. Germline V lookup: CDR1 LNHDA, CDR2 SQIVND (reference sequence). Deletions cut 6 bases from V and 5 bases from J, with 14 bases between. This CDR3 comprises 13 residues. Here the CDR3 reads CASSLAGGDEQYF. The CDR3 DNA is TGTGCCAGTAGCCTGGCAGGTGGGGACGAGCAGTACTTC.

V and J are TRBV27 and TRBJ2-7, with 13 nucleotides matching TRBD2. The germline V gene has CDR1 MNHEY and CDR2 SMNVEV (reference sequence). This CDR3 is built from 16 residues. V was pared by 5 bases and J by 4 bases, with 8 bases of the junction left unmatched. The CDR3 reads CASSPPGLAGEYEQYF. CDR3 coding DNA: TGTGCCAGCAGTCCGCCTGGACTAGCGGGAGAATACGAGCAGTACTTC.

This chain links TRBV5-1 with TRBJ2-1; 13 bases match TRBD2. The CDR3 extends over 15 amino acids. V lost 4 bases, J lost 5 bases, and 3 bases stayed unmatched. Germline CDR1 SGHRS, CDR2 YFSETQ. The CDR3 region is CASSPGTSGDNEQFF. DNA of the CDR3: TGCGCCAGCAGCCCGGGGACTAGCGGGGACAATGAGCAGTTCTTC.

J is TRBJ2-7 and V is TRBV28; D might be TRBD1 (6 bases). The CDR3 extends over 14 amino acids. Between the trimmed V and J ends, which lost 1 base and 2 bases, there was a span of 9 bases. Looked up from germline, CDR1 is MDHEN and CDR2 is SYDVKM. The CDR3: CASSLLQGAYEQYF. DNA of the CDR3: TGTGCCAGCAGTTTATTACAGGGCGCCTACGAGCAGTACTTC. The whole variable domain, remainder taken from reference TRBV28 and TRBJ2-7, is DVKVTQSSRYLVKRTGEKVFLECVQDMDHENMFWYRQDPGLGLRLIYFSYDVKMKEKGDIPEGYSVSREKKERFSLILESASTNQTSMYLCASSLLQGAYEQYFGPGTRLTVT.

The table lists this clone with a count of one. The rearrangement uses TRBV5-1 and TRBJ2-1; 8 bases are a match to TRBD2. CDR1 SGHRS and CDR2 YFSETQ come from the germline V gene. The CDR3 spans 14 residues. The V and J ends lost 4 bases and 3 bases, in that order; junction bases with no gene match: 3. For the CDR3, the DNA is TGCGCCAGCAGCAAGCGGGAGCACTACAATGAGCAGTTCTTC. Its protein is CASSKREHYNEQFF.

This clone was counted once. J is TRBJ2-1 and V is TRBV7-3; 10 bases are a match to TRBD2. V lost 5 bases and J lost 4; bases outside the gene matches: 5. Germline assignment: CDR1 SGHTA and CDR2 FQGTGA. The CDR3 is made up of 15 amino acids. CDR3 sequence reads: CASSTLAGEYNEQFF. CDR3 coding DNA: TGTGCCAGCAGCACCCTAGCGGGAGAGTACAATGAGCAGTTCTTC.

As DNA, the CDR3 is TGTGCCAGCAGCTCTCCGCCACTGAACACTGAAGCTTTCTTT. Translating gives CASSSPPLNTEAFF. The rearrangement links TRBV7-2 to TRBJ1-1; D uncertain. Looked up from germline, CDR1 is SGHTA and CDR2 is FQGNSA. The CDR3 totals 14 residues. Trimming cost V 4 bases and J 0 bases, with 9 bases left between them.

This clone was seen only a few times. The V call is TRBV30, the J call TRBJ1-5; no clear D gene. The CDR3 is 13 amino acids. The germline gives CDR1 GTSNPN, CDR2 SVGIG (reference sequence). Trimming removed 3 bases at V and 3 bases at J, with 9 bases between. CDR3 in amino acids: CAWRRGPNQPQHF. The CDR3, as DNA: TGTGCCTGGAGGAGAGGGCCCAATCAGCCCCAGCATTTT.

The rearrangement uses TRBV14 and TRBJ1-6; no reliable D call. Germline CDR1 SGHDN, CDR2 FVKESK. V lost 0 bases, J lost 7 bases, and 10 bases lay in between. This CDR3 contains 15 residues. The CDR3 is CASSQDLGYNSPLHF. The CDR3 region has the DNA TGTGCCAGCAGCCAAGATCTGGGGTACAATTCACCCCTCCACTTT.

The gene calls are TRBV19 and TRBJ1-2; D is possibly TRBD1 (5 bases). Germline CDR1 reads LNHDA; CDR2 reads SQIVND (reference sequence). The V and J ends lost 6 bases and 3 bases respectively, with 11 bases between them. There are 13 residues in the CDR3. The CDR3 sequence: CASSSRADYGYTF. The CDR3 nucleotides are TGTGCCAGTAGCTCCAGGGCAGACTATGGCTACACCTTC.

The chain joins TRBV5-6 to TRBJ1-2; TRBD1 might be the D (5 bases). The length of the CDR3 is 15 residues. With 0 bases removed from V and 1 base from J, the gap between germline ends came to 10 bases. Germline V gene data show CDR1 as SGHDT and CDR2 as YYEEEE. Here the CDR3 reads CASSLVRGFNYGYTF. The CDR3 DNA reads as TGTGCCAGCAGCTTGGTGCGGGGCTTTAACTATGGCTACACCTTC.

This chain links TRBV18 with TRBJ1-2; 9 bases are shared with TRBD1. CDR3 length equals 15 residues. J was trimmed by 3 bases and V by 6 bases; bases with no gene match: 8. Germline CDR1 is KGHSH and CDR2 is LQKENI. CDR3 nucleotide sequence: TGTGCCAGCTCTCAAGGGACAGGGCGGGACTATGGCTACACCTTC. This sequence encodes CASSQGTGRDYGYTF.

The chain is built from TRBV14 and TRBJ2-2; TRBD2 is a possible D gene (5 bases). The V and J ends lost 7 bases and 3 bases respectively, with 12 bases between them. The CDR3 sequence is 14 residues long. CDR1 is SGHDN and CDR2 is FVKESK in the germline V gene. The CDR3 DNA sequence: TGTGCCAGCAAAGTTGGGAGATACACCGGGGAGCTGTTTTTT. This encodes CASKVGRYTGELFF.

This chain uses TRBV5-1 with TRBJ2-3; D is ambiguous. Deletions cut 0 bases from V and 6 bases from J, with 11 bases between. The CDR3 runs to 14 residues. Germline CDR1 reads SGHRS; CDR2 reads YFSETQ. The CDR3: CASSLGQVQDTQYF. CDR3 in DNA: TGCGCCAGCAGCTTGGGGCAAGTTCAGGATACGCAGTATTTT. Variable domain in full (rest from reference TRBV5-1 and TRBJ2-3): KAGVTQTPRYLIKTRGQQVTLSCSPISGHRSVSWYQQTPGQGLQFLFEYFSETQRNKGNFPGRFSGRQFSNSRSEMNVSTLELGDSALYLCASSLGQVQDTQYFGPGTRLTVL.

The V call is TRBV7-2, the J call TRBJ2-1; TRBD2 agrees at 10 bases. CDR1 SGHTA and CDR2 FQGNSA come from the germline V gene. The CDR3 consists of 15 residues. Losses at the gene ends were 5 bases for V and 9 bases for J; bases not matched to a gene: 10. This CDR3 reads CASSVSGRASGEQFF. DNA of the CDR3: TGTGCCAGCAGCGTCAGCGGGAGGGCCTCCGGTGAGCAGTTCTTC.

The CDR3: CAWKEIAGWNEQFF. DNA of the CDR3: TGTGCCTGGAAGGAAATAGCGGGGTGGAATGAGCAGTTCTTC. The chain has TRBV30 and TRBJ2-1; 8 nucleotides line up with TRBD2. With 4 bases clipped from V and 7 bases from J, the junction kept 9 bases outside the gene matches. CDR3 length equals 14 residues. Germline-derived CDR1 and CDR2 are GTSNPN and SVGIG (reference sequence). Together with reference TRBV30 and TRBJ2-1, the CDR3 gives the full variable domain: SQTIHQWPATLVQPVGSPLSLECTVEGTSNPNLYWYRQAAGRGLQLLFYSVGIGQISSEVPQNLSASRPQDRQFILSSKKLLLSDSGFYLCAWKEIAGWNEQFFGPGTRLTVL.